The entry below describes one TCR beta chain. Its antigen is unknown. Germline V gene sequence: CDR1 SQVTM, CDR2 ANQGSEA. Between the trimmed V and J ends, which lost 3 bases and 11 bases, there was a span of 26 bases. This CDR3 has 16 residues. Researchers prepared the TCRbeta library using unique molecular identifiers, the study reports. TCRdb re-called the PCR reads through MiXCR, storing one row per CDR3 protein. The table shows a few hundred thousand distinct CDR3 sequences, with 15% to 20% occurring only once. This record comes from a study of T-cell reconstitution after alpha-beta-depleted transplantation in children. Broader study findings: Most T-cell counts and diversity one year after the transplant came from T cells that were newly produced. At day 60, the high TCRbeta diversity found in some patients originated from recipient T cells and thymic progenitors that had survived. Where alpha-beta T cells came from about two months after transplant was reportedly several hundred expanded graft clones.

The TCR comes from a boy under two years old who had a stem cell transplant for Wiskott-Aldrich syndrome, so the T cells may come from the graft donor. The chain has TRBV29-1 and TRBJ2-1; TRBD2 might be the D (6 bases). Sequences were derived from PBMCs, mostly from graft donor cells, sampled 360 days after TCRalphabeta/CD19-depleted stem cell transplant. The CDR3 protein is CSVEGLTTRLELKQFF. The CDR3 DNA sequence: TGCAGCGTTGAGGGACTGACTACACGACTTGAGCTAAAGCAGTTCTTC.